These 7 T cell receptor beta chains were all obtained from the same sample, sequenced in a study of T-cell reconstitution after alpha-beta-depleted transplantation in children. Unique molecular identifiers were incorporated into the prepared TCRbeta library. TCRdb reprocessed the PCR reads with MiXCR, giving one entry per CDR3 protein. The data hold about 70,000 distinct CDR3 sequences, with approximately 11% observed a single time. The sample consisted of PBMCs, taken before TCRalphabeta/CD19-depleted stem cell transplant. The receptors stem from a boy between 10 and 17 years old with acute myeloid leukemia, due to receive a stem cell transplant.

This clonotype was seen a few times. This chain uses TRBV30 with TRBJ2-3; D perhaps matches TRBD2 (5 bases). CDR1 and CDR2 (germline): GTSNPN, SVGIG (reference sequence). The CDR3 runs to 14 residues. Trimming stripped 6 bases from V and 5 bases from J, with 18 bases between. CDR3 in amino acids: CACEAGSIRDTQYF. CDR3 bases: TGTGCCTGCGAGGCGGGCTCAATCAGAGATACGCAGTATTTT.

In its sample, this clonotype was seen many times. V and J are TRBV27 and TRBJ1-2; D call uncertain. The CDR3 sequence is 14 residues long. CDR1 and CDR2 (germline): MNHEY, SMNVEV (reference sequence). Trimming removed 2 bases from V and 3 bases from J, with 10 bases in between. The CDR3 DNA reads TGTGCCAGCAGTTTACTCCGGGGAGACTATGGCTACACCTTC. Translation: CASSLLRGDYGYTF.

The J gene is TRBJ2-3, the V gene TRBV28, with 9 bases lining up with TRBD2. Germline CDR1 MDHEN, CDR2 SYDVKM. This CDR3 contains 14 residues. J gave up 6 bases and V 3 bases, and 4 bases lay outside the gene matches. The CDR3 sequence: CASSFELAGDTQYF. As DNA, the CDR3 is TGTGCCAGCAGTTTCGAGCTAGCGGGGGATACGCAGTATTTT.

This clonotype was seen repeatedly, ten times or more. The V and J genes are TRBV4-1 and TRBJ2-5, with TRBD1 matching over 12 bases. V gave up 3 bases and J gave up 5 bases; unmatched junction bases: 7. Germline V gives CDR1 MGHRA, CDR2 YSYEKL. The CDR3 is 16 amino acids. The chain's CDR3 is CASSHPGQGARETQYF. The DNA of the CDR3 is TGCGCCAGCAGCCACCCGGGACAGGGGGCCCGGGAGACCCAGTACTTC.

Details on this clonotype: A read error may explain this, as a much larger clone is one base away. The chain links TRBV12-3 or TRBV12-4 to TRBJ1-3; D remains unclear. There are 15 residues in the CDR3. This CDR3 reads CASSLQSHSGITIYF. The CDR3 DNA reads as TGTGCCAGCAGTTTGCAGTCGCACTCTGGAATCACCATATATTTT.

Ten or more counts support this clonotype. The chain joins TRBV10-3 to TRBJ2-5; 8 positions match TRBD2. V dropped 10 bases and J dropped 5; count of bases not matched to a gene: 15. In germline, CDR1 is ENHRY, CDR2 SYGVKD. The CDR3 loop spans 15 amino acids. The CDR3 nucleotides read TGTGCCAGTAGTCGTTCGGGGGGGTTCGGCGAGACCCAGTACTTC. Amino acid sequence: CASSRSGGFGETQYF.

The table lists this clonotype with many counts. The gene calls are TRBV12-3 or TRBV12-4 and TRBJ2-7; D gene uncertain. The CDR3 contains 15 residues. The V end was cut by 5 bases, the J end by 5 bases, with 19 bases between. CDR3 in DNA: TGTGCCAGCAGTCCTCTGGCCAGGCCCGCCAACGAGCAGTACTTC. Its translation is CASSPLARPANEQYF.